This TCR beta chain was captured in a study of cytomegalovirus exposure and HLA in healthy donors. Germline loops: CDR1 LGHNA, CDR2 YNFKEQ. With V trimmed by 3 bases and J by 6 bases, 12 bases remained unmatched. This CDR3 comprises 17 residues. Primers: 60 Vbeta forward and 13 Jbeta reverse. Some clones are missing from TCRdb's copy, which holds only in-frame ones; the method was immunoSEQ multiplex PCR. The sample carries 90,000 to 140,000 clones, around 78% recorded once. This sequence originates from a male donor in good health and CMV-seronegative. The chain is built from TRBV4-2 and TRBJ2-2; 8 positions agree with TRBD2. Sequenced input: PBMCs. The CDR3 DNA is TGTGCCAGCAGCCAGGGGAATTACGGGAGGGCCCCCGGGGAGCTGTTTTTT. Residues: CASSQGNYGRAPGELFF.